This paragraph reports one T cell receptor (beta chain). These data belong to a study of CD8 T cells in Susac syndrome. From blood CD8+ and CD4+ T cells, TCR beta sequences were generated. When the RNA was reverse transcribed, random hexamers were used with an input of about 0.45 to 1 ug. TCRdb reprocessed the immunoSEQ multiplex PCR reads with MiXCR, giving one entry per CDR3 protein. In the table there are under 80,000 distinct CDR3 sequences, about 95% of which are singletons. Trimming stripped 3 bases from V and 4 bases from J, with 9 bases between. This CDR3 comprises 13 residues. Per germline, CDR1 LNHDA and CDR2 SQIVND (reference sequence).

This chain connects TRBV19 to TRBJ1-1, with unresolved D. Sequenced sample: CD8+ T cells from PBMCs. This receptor was obtained from a human donor with multiple sclerosis. The chain's CDR3 is CASSIGLRTEAFF. The CDR3 nucleotides read TGTGCCAGTAGTATCGGGCTGCGCACTGAAGCTTTCTTT.